The 9 T cell receptor beta chains reported below all come from one sample, sequenced in a study of graft-versus-host responses after intestinal transplantation. Produced via immunoSEQ multiplex PCR; TCRdb's table is partial and in-frame only. The sample consists of about 98,000 clones, roughly 83% of them appearing once. This sample comprised PBMCs, obtained 255 days after intestinal transplant. Receptor source: a human patient who received an intestinal transplant, so some T cells may come from the graft donor.

This sequence joins TRBV9 and TRBJ2-1, with D perhaps matching TRBD2 (6 bases). The CDR3 is 14 amino acids. The germline gives CDR1 SGDLS, CDR2 YYNGEE. Between the trimmed V and J ends, which lost 4 bases and 2 bases, there was a span of 10 bases. CDR3 region: CASSSGEPYNEQFF. CDR3 DNA: TGTGCCAGCAGCTCGGGGGAACCCTACAATGAGCAGTTCTTC.

This clone occurred a few times. V usage is TRBV6-4 and J usage is TRBJ1-6; 7 positions match TRBD1. V dropped 2 bases and J dropped 5; count of bases not matched to a gene: 0. CDR1 MRHNA and CDR2 SNTAGT come from the germline V gene. The CDR3 covers 14 residues. CDR3 bases: TGTGCCAGCAGTGACGGGACAGATAATTCACCCCTCCACTTT. Protein: CASSDGTDNSPLHF.

V gene TRBV29-1 combines with J gene TRBJ1-2; weak D call: TRBD1 (6 bases). Per the germline V gene, CDR1 is SQVTM and CDR2 is ANQGSEA. V lost 1 base and J 7 bases, leaving 10 bases between the germline ends. The CDR3 has 12 amino acids. The CDR3 nucleotides are TGCAGCGTTGAAGGACGGGGGGCTGGCTACACCTTC. Amino acid sequence: CSVEGRGAGYTF.

This chain connects TRBV27 to TRBJ2-5, with 9 positions matching TRBD2. Germline lookup yields CDR1 MNHEY and CDR2 SMNVEV (reference sequence). The CDR3 sequence is 13 residues long. The V segment lost 6 bases and the J segment 5 bases; nucleotides outside the gene matches: 4. The CDR3 DNA sequence: TGTGCCAGCAGCCCTAGCGGGGTGGAGACCCAGTACTTC. Its translation is CASSPSGVETQYF.

The chain combines TRBV10-3 with TRBJ2-7; a weak D match, TRBD1 (6 bases). V was trimmed by 3 bases and J by 0 bases, leaving 9 bases between them. The length of the CDR3 is 14 residues. Germline CDR1 is ENHRY and CDR2 is SYGVKD. The chain's CDR3 is CAISDPGASYEQYF. The CDR3 nucleotides read TGTGCCATCAGTGACCCAGGGGCCTCCTACGAGCAGTACTTC.

The chain joins TRBV28 to TRBJ1-1; weak D call: TRBD1 (5 bases). CDR1 and CDR2 from the germline V gene are MDHEN and SYDVKM. V was cut by 2 bases and J by 1 base, with 11 bases left in between. The length of the CDR3 is 15 residues. This chain's CDR3 is CASSLLGEGNTEAFF. CDR3 bases: TGTGCCAGCAGTTTACTGGGGGAGGGGAACACTGAAGCTTTCTTT.

Note on this clone: Within the sample, other DNA sequences also encode this same CDR3. This rearrangement joins TRBV29-1 to TRBJ1-4, with a possible D match to TRBD1 (5 bases). Between the trimmed V and J ends, which lost 7 bases and 4 bases, there was a span of 16 bases. CDR3 length: 14 residues. Germline-derived CDR1 and CDR2 are SQVTM and ANQGSEA. The CDR3 nucleotides read TGCAGCGCCTTCGTCCAGGGATATAATGAAAAACTGTTTTTT. It specifies CSAFVQGYNEKLFF.

This chain links TRBV2 with TRBJ1-3; D unclear. V shed 3 bases and J shed 4 bases, with 10 bases lying between them. Per the germline V gene, CDR1 is SNHLY and CDR2 is FYNNEI. The CDR3 is 14 residues long. As DNA, the CDR3 is TGTGCCAGCAGTGACCCAAGAATCGGAAACACCATATATTTT. Residues: CASSDPRIGNTIYF.

The rearrangement uses TRBV11-3 and TRBJ2-1; D not resolved. Trimming pared 4 bases from V and 4 bases from J, leaving 5 bases between. Per germline, CDR1 SGHNT and CDR2 YENEEA. This CDR3 has 12 residues. For the CDR3, the DNA is TGTGCCAGCAGCTGGGGTTACAATGAGCAGTTCTTC. This sequence encodes CASSWGYNEQFF.